This T cell receptor beta chain was sequenced during a study of OX40 agonist ivuxolimab in advanced cancers. Turning to the study itself: The dose-escalation cohort had hepatocellular carcinoma, melanoma, renal cell or head and neck cancer.

Measured with immunoSEQ multiplex PCR; TCRdb has only the in-frame clones, and not every one. This sample has about 88,000 clones, with around 83% found just once. Germline assignment: CDR1 MNHNY and CDR2 SVGAGI (reference sequence). The J segment lost 7 bases and the V segment lost 5 bases, leaving 8 bases of the junction unmatched. This CDR3 is 14 amino acids long. This clonotype originated in an adult with an advanced solid tumor such as melanoma, head and neck, liver or kidney cancer. Sample: CD4+ or CD8+ T cells sorted from blood, taken in a trial of the OX40 agonist ivuxolimab. The chain links TRBV6-6 to TRBJ1-1, with 9 bases aligning to TRBD1. CDR3 sequence: CASSLHRGPVEAFF. The CDR3 nucleotides are TGTGCCAGCAGTCTCCACAGGGGGCCCGTTGAAGCTTTCTTT.